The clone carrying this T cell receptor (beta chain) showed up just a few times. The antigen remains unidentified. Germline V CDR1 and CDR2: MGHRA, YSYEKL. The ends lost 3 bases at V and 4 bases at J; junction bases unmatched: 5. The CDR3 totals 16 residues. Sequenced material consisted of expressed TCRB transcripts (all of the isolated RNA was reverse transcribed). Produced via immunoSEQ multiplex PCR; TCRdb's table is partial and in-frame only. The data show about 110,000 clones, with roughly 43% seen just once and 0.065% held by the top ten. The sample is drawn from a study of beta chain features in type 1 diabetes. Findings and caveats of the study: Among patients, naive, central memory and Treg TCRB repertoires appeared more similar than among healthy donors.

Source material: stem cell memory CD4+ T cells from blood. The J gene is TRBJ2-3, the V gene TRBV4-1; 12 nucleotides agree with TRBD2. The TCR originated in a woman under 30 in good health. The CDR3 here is CASSHGASGRADTQYF. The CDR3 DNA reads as TGCGCCAGCAGCCATGGAGCTAGCGGGAGGGCAGATACGCAGTATTTT.